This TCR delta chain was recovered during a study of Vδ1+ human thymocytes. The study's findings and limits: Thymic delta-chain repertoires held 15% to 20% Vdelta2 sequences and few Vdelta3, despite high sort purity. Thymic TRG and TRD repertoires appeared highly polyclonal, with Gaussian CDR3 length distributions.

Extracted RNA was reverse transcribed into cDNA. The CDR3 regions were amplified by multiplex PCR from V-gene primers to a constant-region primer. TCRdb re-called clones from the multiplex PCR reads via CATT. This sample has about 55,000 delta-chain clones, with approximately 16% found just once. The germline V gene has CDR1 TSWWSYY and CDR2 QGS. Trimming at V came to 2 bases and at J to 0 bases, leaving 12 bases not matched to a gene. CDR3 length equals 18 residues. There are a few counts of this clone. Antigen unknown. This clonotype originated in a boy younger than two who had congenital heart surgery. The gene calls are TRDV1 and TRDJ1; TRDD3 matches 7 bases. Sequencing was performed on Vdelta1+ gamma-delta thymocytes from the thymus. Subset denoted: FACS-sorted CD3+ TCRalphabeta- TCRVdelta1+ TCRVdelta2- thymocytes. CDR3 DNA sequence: TGTGCTCTTGGGGAATTTCCCTTGCTGGGGGCGTACACCGATAAACTCATCTTT. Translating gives CALGEFPLLGAYTDKLIF.